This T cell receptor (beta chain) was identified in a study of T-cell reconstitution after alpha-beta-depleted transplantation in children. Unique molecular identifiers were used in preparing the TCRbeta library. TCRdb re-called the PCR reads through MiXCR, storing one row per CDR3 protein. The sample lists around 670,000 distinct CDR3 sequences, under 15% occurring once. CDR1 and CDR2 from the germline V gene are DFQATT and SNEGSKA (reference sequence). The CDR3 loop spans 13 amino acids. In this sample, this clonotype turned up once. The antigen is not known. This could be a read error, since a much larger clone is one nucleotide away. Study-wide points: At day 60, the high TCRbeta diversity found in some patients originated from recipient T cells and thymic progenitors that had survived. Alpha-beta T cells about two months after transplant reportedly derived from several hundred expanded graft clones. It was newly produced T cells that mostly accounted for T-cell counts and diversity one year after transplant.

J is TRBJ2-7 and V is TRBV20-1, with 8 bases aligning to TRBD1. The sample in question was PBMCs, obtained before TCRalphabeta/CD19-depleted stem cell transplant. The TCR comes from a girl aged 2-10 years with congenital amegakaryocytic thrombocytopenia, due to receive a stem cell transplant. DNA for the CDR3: TGCAGTGCAGGGACTGGACAGGGTGGCGAGCATTACTTC. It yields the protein CSAGTGQGGEHYF.